A single sample is the source of the 14 T cell receptor beta chains below, sequenced in a study of blood T cell repertoires in COVID-19. This table comes from immunoSEQ multiplex PCR, and its TCRdb copy is limited to in-frame clones, with some not included. Of about 180,000 clones listed, about 80% are singletons. Material: peripheral blood. The receptors were gathered from a human donor in a cohort sampled during active COVID-19.

This clone was found a few times. The chain is built from TRBV9 and TRBJ1-4; no firm D call. CDR1 is SGDLS, CDR2 YYNGEE, per germline. This CDR3 has 15 residues. V was cut by 3 bases and J by 3 bases, with 12 bases left in between. The CDR3 DNA sequence: TGTGCCAGCAGCGCGGCCCGGGTCTCTAATGAAAAACTGTTTTTT. It specifies CASSAARVSNEKLFF.

The genes are TRBV7-8 and TRBJ2-7; 8 bases are a match to TRBD1. This CDR3 has 16 amino acids. The V gene's germline CDR1 is SGHVS and CDR2 FQNEAQ. V lost 0 bases and J lost 4; bases outside the gene matches: 8. CDR3 nucleotides: TGTGCCAGCAGCTTAGCGCAAGGCAGGGGGCTATACGAGCAGTACTTC. Residues: CASSLAQGRGLYEQYF.

In this sample, this clone turned up once. The chain combines TRBV30 with TRBJ1-1; TRBD1 aligns across 9 bases. Germline V CDR1 and CDR2: GTSNPN, SVGIG (reference sequence). Unmatched junction bases numbered 3, after V lost 4 bases and J lost 0 bases. CDR3 length: 14 residues. In DNA, the CDR3 is TGTGCCTGGAACAGGGACAGGGTGAACACTGAAGCTTTCTTT. This sequence encodes CAWNRDRVNTEAFF.

This chain uses TRBV19 with TRBJ2-1; D is perhaps TRBD2 (6 bases). This CDR3 is built from 13 residues. V gave up 7 bases and J gave up 8 bases, with 15 bases separating them. Germline V gene sequence: CDR1 LNHDA, CDR2 SQIVND (reference sequence). The CDR3 loop is CASTAPRGDEQFF. DNA of the CDR3: TGTGCCAGTACGGCCCCCCGCGGGGATGAGCAGTTCTTC.

V and J are TRBV6-1 and TRBJ1-2; D might be TRBD1 (5 bases). The germline V gene has CDR1 MNHNS and CDR2 SASEGT. The CDR3 extends over 15 amino acids. The germline V and J ends were trimmed by 2 bases and 4 bases, with 14 bases remaining between them. The CDR3 bases are TGTGCCAGCAGTGAATCCCTGACAGCGCTCTATGGCTACACCTTC. Translated: CASSESLTALYGYTF.

This chain links TRBV5-1 with TRBJ2-5; TRBD2 aligns across 7 bases. The germline gives CDR1 SGHRS, CDR2 YFSETQ. V lost 2 bases and J lost 4; bases outside the gene matches: 5. The CDR3 is 14 amino acids. Here the CDR3 DNA reads TGCGCCAGCAGCTTACTAGGGAGGGTAGAGACCCAGTACTTC. The encoded protein is CASSLLGRVETQYF.

The chain has TRBV19 and TRBJ2-1, with D uncertain. Looked up from germline, CDR1 is LNHDA and CDR2 is SQIVND (reference sequence). The CDR3 is 14 residues long. V dropped 5 bases and J dropped 7 bases, with 15 bases sitting between them. The CDR3 region has the DNA TGTGCCAGTAGTCCTACCCCTTTTGAGAATGAGCAGTTCTTC. Translated: CASSPTPFENEQFF.

V usage is TRBV9 and J usage is TRBJ2-1, with 8 bases identical to TRBD1. With V trimmed by 3 bases and J by 4 bases, 3 bases remained unmatched. This CDR3 has 14 amino acids. The germline V gene has CDR1 SGDLS and CDR2 YYNGEE. The CDR3 sequence is CASSGQGSYNEQFF. CDR3 DNA: TGTGCCAGCAGCGGACAGGGGTCTTACAATGAGCAGTTCTTC.

The chain employs TRBV18 and TRBJ1-4; 9 bases agree with TRBD1. CDR1 KGHSH and CDR2 LQKENI come from the germline V gene. V shed 3 bases and J 0 bases; nucleotides not matched to a gene: 2. The CDR3 runs to 16 residues. The DNA for the CDR3 is TGTGCCAGCTCACCGGGACAGGGCTCAACTAATGAAAAACTGTTTTTT. Protein product: CASSPGQGSTNEKLFF.

The rearrangement uses TRBV15 and TRBJ1-1; 8 nucleotides line up with TRBD1. V lost 1 base and J lost 12; bases outside the gene matches: 7. The germline CDR1 and CDR2 sequences are LNHNV and YYDKDF (reference sequence). This CDR3 comprises 13 residues. CDR3 residues: CATSRAQGGLTFF. CDR3 nucleotides: TGTGCCACCAGCAGAGCACAGGGGGGGCTGACTTTCTTT.

CDR3 nucleotide sequence: TGCGCCAGCAGCCCTCGGGACAGTGACACAGATACGCAGTATTTT. Its translation is CASSPRDSDTDTQYF. This sequence joins TRBV4-1 and TRBJ2-3; 7 bases line up with TRBD1. CDR3 length: 15 amino acids. Germline V gene lookup returns CDR1 MGHRA and CDR2 YSYEKL. V was pared by 4 bases and J by 2 bases, with 6 bases of the junction left unmatched.

The gene calls are TRBV9 and TRBJ1-4; possibly TRBD1 for D (6 bases). In germline, CDR1 is SGDLS, CDR2 YYNGEE. CDR3 length: 15 residues. V was shortened by 4 bases and J by 3 bases, with 13 bases between the two germline ends. The CDR3 coding sequence is TGTGCCAGCAGCCCAACACAGGGTTCTAATGAAAAACTGTTTTTT. As protein: CASSPTQGSNEKLFF.

For the CDR3, the DNA is TGTGCCAGCAGCGTAGTACAGGGTGAGCAGTTCTTC. It translates to CASSVVQGEQFF. The gene calls are TRBV9 and TRBJ2-1, with a tentative D call TRBD1 (6 bases). CDR1 and CDR2 from the germline V gene are SGDLS and YYNGEE. V shed 0 bases and J shed 9 bases, with 7 bases lying between them. The CDR3 spans 12 residues.

The gene calls are TRBV19 and TRBJ2-6; 11 bases line up with TRBD1. The CDR3 consists of 19 residues. The V gene end was trimmed by 6 bases and the J gene end by 0 bases; junction bases not matched to a gene: 10. Per germline, CDR1 LNHDA and CDR2 SQIVND (reference sequence). The CDR3 is CASSLLSGTGGSGANVLTF. The CDR3 coding sequence is TGTGCCAGTAGCCTACTATCCGGGACAGGGGGCTCTGGGGCCAACGTCCTGACTTTC.